The 4 T cell receptor beta chains presented below share a single source sample, sequenced in a study of cytomegalovirus exposure and HLA in healthy donors. The PCR employed 60 Vbeta primers together with 13 Jbeta primers. The protocol was immunoSEQ multiplex PCR, while the TCRdb copy is restricted to in-frame clones and leaves out a portion. The table has under 90,000 clones, less than 80% seen once; the top ten hold less than 8%. The sample was PBMCs. The receptors here all came from a woman aged 40 to 50 in good health and CMV-seronegative.

This clone was seen a single time. The J gene is TRBJ2-7, the V gene TRBV10-3; D perhaps matches TRBD2 (6 bases). Germline values: CDR1 ENHRY, CDR2 SYGVKD. Trimming stripped 2 bases from V and 4 bases from J, with 6 bases between. This CDR3 spans 12 amino acids. In nucleotides, the CDR3 is TGTGCCATCAGTGAGGCGGGGTACGAGCAGTACTTC. Encoded protein: CAISEAGYEQYF.

The rearrangement uses TRBV19 and TRBJ1-5; 8 bases are a match to TRBD1. After removal of 6 bases from V and 6 bases from J, the junction contained 7 bases not matched to a gene. The V gene's germline CDR1 is LNHDA and CDR2 SQIVND (reference sequence). The CDR3 length is 14 residues. DNA of the CDR3: TGTGCCAGTAGCTGGGGACAGGTGAGTCAGCCCCAGCATTTT. It is translated as CASSWGQVSQPQHF.

This chain uses TRBV5-1 with TRBJ2-1; maybe TRBD2 (5 bases). CDR1 and CDR2 from the germline V gene are SGHRS and YFSETQ. The V gene lost 0 bases and the J gene lost 7 bases, with 11 bases spanning the gap. CDR3 size: 14 residues. Here the CDR3 DNA reads TGCGCCAGCAGCTTGGTTCGGGGTTTGAATGAGCAGTTCTTC. Amino acid sequence: CASSLVRGLNEQFF.

This clone showed up just once. The chain recombines TRBV5-1 with TRBJ1-5, with TRBD1 identical over 8 bases. CDR1 is SGHRS, CDR2 YFSETQ, per germline. Germline trimming cut 0 bases from V and 2 bases from J; bases unmatched to any gene: 10. This CDR3 region has 18 residues. CDR3 amino acids: CASSLGAGGSSGNQPQHF. The CDR3 DNA sequence: TGCGCCAGCAGCTTGGGGGCAGGGGGCTCCTCGGGCAATCAGCCCCAGCATTTT.